This T cell receptor beta chain was profiled in a study of vaccination effects on CD4 cells after COVID-19 (dated by TCRdb to 2022 to 2024). Regarding the complete study: Post-vaccine samples across the study were collected a median of 72 days after the second dose, with a range of 14 to 241. A total of nine to ten COVID-19 convalescent patients and several SARS-CoV-2-naive healthy vaccine recipients were included in the full study. In the study, cultures from other donors were sequenced using the Oncomine TCR Beta short-read assay on an Illumina iSeq 100. The study compared SARS-CoV-2 spike-specific CD4+ TCR repertoires before and after mRNA vaccination in COVID-19 convalescent patients and infection-naive vaccine recipients.

The ViraFEST assay stimulated PBMC with viral peptide pools and then used TCR sequencing to identify antigen-specific CD4+ T cell clonotypes by expansion. After 10 to 11 days of culture, CD4+ T cells were isolated with the EasySep CD4+ T cell isolation kit. Participants received two doses of either the BNT162b2 or the mRNA-1273 mRNA SARS-CoV-2 vaccine. Negative nucleocapsid antibody results before and after vaccination confirmed that the healthy vaccine recipients had no prior SARS-CoV-2 infection. Each well held around 2 million PBMC cultured in IMDM containing around 5% human AB serum, roughly 9.6 IU/ml IL-2 and gentamicin, along with roughly 10 ug/ml peptides. On days 3 and 7, half of the culture medium was replaced with fresh IL-2-containing medium. Unless noted otherwise, every peptide stimulation condition was grown in triplicate wells. Using Ficoll-Paque Plus gradient centrifugation, PBMC were separated from whole blood and then either used fresh or cryopreserved at -140C. The overlapping peptide pools covered the spike proteins of SARS-CoV-2 and of the common cold coronaviruses HCoV-NL63, HCoV-OC43 and HCoV-229E. The QIAamp micro DNA kit was used to extract genomic DNA from the cultured CD4+ T cells.

Library preparation used the immunoSEQ multiplex PCR assay. DNA from the CD4+ T cells that had been cultured and isolated underwent TCR beta CDR3 sequencing. The study's own analysis went as follows. Non-productive TCR sequences were removed, reads were trimmed to the CDR3 region, and CDR3s of at least 7 amino acids were retained. The MANAFEST web app was used to pick out antigen-specific clonotypes by comparing their expansion in peptide wells with that in reference cultures. To count as positive, a clone had to show expansion at FDR<0.05 compared with the reference and with all other wells, an odds ratio above 5, and a frequency above 0.1% in two replicate wells. Clonotypes significantly expanded in SARS-CoV-2 spike wells and in at least one common cold coronavirus spike condition were defined as cross-reactive. Levenshtein distance calculated with the stringdist R package was used to assess CDR3 similarity, and unrooted trees were constructed with ape in R 3.6.1. TCRdb carries this immuneACCESS record with in-frame sequences only. Its versions omit some clonotypes, under half of them owing to an unresolved V gene in the studies checked, with the rest unexplained. That table gives V, J and clone size, and the DNA gave D and trimming. This sample gives around 67,000 clones in total; about 86% of them show up just once. The ten largest make up roughly 1.2% of the sample.

As regards this clone: It has no known antigen specificity. Base qualities are not recorded, but no much larger clone differs from it by a single base.

The CDR1 and CDR2 encoded by the germline V gene are SGHTS and YDEGEE. Reading from cysteine to phenylalanine, the CDR3 counts 16 amino acids. CDR3 DNA is the only sequence kept; it has 48 bases, read in frame from the first base. V loses 7 bases at its end and J loses 1 base; junction bases beyond the gene matches: 13. On the study overall, not on this receptor specifically: Among healthy vaccine recipients, nearly all vaccine-induced clones were SARS-CoV-2 mono-reactive, and only 1 of 255 was cross-reactive with common cold coronaviruses. Only a small number of convalescent patients were included, and no early post-infection timepoints were available, which limited the study. Both infection-induced and vaccine-induced clones contracted markedly at late post-vaccination timepoints, which is consistent with waning T cell responses.

In this chain, TRBV5-8 is recombined with TRBJ1-1; 7 middle bases align to TRBD1. Sequences were derived from CD4+ T cells from PBMCs cultured with HCoV-229E spike peptides, sampled after COVID-19 vaccination. The cell subset or site label on this specimen signifies: HCoV-229E spike overlapping peptide pool stimulation. The receptor was derived from a human donor who received a COVID-19 vaccine. The CDR3 in this case is CASPNAPGQENTEAFF. In nucleotides, the sequence is TGTGCCAGCCCTAACGCCCCCGGACAGGAGAACACTGAAGCTTTCTTT. Here the CDR3 is joined to the reference TRBV5-8 and TRBJ1-1 genes, and the full variable domain is: EAGVTQSPTHLIKTRGQQATLRCSPISGHTSVYWYQQALGLGLQFLLWYDEGEERNRGNFPPRFSGRQFPNYSSELNVNALELEDSALYLCASPNAPGQENTEAFFGQGTRLTVV.